What follows is one TCR beta chain and its context. Its antigen is not known. This sample is part of a study of shared clonotypes between healthy human individuals. Study-wide results and limits: It was the non-shared clonotypes that had lower generation probabilities than clonotypes shared by all four donors. Specimens sampled were limited to blood, with tissue repertoires likely differing.

V trimming: 1 base; J trimming: 5 bases; junction bases outside the gene matches: 7. Germline values: CDR1 SGHVS, CDR2 FQNEAQ. The CDR3 extends over 15 amino acids. Data came from immunoSEQ multiplex PCR; TCRdb stores just in-frame clones and leaves some out. The repertoire consists of 2 million to 2.5 million clones, with about 90% occurring once and the leading ten covering 0.37%. The chain links TRBV7-8 to TRBJ1-1; 7 bases are a match to TRBD1. This clonotype originated in a young man in good health. Some clones in this sample may be carry-over from other donors' samples. Input material: naive CD4+ T cells from PBMCs. Documented subset: CD45RA+ positively selected. The CDR3, as DNA: TGTGCCAGCAGCTTAGTCAGGGGGGCGAGGACTGAAGCTTTCTTT. Amino acid sequence: CASSLVRGARTEAFF.